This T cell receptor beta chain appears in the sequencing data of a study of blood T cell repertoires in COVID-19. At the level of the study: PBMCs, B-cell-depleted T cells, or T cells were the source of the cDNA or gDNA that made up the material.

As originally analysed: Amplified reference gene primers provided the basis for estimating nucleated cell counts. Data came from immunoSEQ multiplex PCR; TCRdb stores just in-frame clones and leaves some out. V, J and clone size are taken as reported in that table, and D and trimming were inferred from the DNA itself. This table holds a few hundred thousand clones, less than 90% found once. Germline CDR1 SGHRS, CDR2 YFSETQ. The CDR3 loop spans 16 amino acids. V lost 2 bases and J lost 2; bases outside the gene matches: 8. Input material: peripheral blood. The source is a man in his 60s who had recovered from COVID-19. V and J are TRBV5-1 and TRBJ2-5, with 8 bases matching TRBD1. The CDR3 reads CASSFQGAKLQETQYF. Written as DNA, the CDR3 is TGCGCCAGCAGCTTCCAGGGGGCCAAACTTCAAGAGACCCAGTACTTC.